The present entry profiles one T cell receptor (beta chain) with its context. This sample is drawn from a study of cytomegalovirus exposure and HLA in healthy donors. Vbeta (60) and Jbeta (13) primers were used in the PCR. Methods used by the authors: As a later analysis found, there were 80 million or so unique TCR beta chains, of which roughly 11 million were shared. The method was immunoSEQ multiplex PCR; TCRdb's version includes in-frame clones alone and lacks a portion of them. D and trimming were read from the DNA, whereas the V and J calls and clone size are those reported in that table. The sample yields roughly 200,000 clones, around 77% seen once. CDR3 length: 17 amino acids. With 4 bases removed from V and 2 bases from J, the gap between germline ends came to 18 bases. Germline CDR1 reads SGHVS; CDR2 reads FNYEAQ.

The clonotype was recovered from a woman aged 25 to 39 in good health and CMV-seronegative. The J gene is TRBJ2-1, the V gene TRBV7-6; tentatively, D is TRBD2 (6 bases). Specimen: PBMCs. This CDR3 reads CASSSFNGGNPYNEQFF. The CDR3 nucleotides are TGTGCCAGCAGCTCCTTCAATGGGGGGAATCCCTACAATGAGCAGTTCTTC.